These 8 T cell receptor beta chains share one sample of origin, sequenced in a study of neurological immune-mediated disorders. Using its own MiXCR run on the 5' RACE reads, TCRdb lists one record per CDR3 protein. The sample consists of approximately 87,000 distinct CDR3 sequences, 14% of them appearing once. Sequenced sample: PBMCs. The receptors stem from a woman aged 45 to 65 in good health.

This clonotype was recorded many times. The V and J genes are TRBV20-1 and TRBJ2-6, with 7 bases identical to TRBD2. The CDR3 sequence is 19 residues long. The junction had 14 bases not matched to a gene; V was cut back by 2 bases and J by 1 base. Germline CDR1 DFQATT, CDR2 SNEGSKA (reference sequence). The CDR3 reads CSARPVAGAPGSGANVLTF. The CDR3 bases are TGCAGTGCTAGACCGGTGGCGGGAGCCCCAGGTTCTGGGGCCAACGTCCTGACTTTC.

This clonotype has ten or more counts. CDR3 nucleotides: TGCGCCAGCAAGGAGAGCTACCAAGAGACCCAGTACTTC. Translating gives CASKESYQETQYF. The chain uses TRBV5-1 and TRBJ2-5; D is unclear. There are 13 residues in the CDR3. Germline values: CDR1 SGHRS, CDR2 YFSETQ. The germline V and J ends were trimmed by 6 bases and 0 bases, with 9 bases remaining between them. The full variable domain, rest sourced from reference TRBV5-1 and TRBJ2-5, is KAGVTQTPRYLIKTRGQQVTLSCSPISGHRSVSWYQQTPGQGLQFLFEYFSETQRNKGNFPGRFSGRQFSNSRSEMNVSTLELGDSALYLCASKESYQETQYFGPGTRLLVL.

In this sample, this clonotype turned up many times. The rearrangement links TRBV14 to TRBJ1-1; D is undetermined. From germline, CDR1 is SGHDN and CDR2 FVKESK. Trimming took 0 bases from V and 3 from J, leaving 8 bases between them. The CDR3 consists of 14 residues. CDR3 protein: CASSQDSWYTEAFF. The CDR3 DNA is TGTGCCAGCAGCCAAGATTCTTGGTACACTGAAGCTTTCTTT.

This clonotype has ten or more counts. The DNA of the CDR3 is TGTGCCAGCAGCTTAAATCGGTACGGAAGGGGGACAGAAGCTTTCTTT. Amino acids: CASSLNRYGRGTEAFF. The chain joins TRBV7-9 to TRBJ1-1; TRBD1 might be the D (6 bases). CDR1 is SEHNR and CDR2 is FQNEAQ in the germline V gene (reference sequence). With 2 bases removed from V and 8 bases from J, the gap between germline ends came to 21 bases. There are 16 residues in the CDR3. The full variable domain, completed using reference TRBV7-9 and TRBJ1-1, is DTGVSQNPRHKITKRGQNVTFRCDPISEHNRLYWYRQTLGQGPEFLTYFQNEAQLEKSRLLSDRFSAERPKGSFSTLEIQRTEQGDSAMYLCASSLNRYGRGTEAFFGQGTRLTVV.

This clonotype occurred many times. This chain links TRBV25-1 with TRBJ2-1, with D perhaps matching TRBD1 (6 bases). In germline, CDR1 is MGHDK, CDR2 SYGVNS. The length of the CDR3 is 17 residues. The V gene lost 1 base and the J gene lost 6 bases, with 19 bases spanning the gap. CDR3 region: CASSESRTGPSINEQFF. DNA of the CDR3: TGTGCCAGCAGTGAATCCCGAACAGGGCCCTCGATCAATGAGCAGTTCTTC.

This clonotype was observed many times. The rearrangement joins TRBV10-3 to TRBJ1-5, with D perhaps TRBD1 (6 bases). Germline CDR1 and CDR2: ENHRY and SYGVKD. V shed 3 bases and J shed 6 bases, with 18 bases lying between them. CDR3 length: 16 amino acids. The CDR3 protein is CAISDQVVGGGQPQHF. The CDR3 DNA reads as TGTGCCATCAGTGATCAAGTCGTCGGGGGCGGTCAGCCCCAGCATTTT.

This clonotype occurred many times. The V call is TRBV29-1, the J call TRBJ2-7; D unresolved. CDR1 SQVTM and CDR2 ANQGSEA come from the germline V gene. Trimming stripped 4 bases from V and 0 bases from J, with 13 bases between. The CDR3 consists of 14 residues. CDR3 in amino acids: CSVAPGPSSYEQYF. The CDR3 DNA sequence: TGCAGCGTTGCGCCAGGACCGAGCTCCTACGAGCAGTACTTC.

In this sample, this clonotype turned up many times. The CDR3 loop is CASSFGTSAHAYNEQFF. CDR3 DNA sequence: TGTGCCAGCAGCTTCGGGACTAGCGCCCATGCCTACAATGAGCAGTTCTTC. The gene calls are TRBV9 and TRBJ2-1; 10 nucleotides agree with TRBD2. Germline trimming cut 4 bases from V and 2 bases from J; bases unmatched to any gene: 9. The germline gives CDR1 SGDLS, CDR2 YYNGEE. This CDR3 spans 17 amino acids.